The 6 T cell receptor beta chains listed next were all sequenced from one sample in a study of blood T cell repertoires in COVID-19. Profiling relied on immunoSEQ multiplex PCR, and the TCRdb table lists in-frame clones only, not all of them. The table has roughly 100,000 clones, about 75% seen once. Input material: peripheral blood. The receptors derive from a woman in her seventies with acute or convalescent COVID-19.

The CDR3 DNA is TGTGCCAGCAGCTTGGCCCCGAGACAGGGACCTTATGGCTACACCTTC. This codes for CASSLAPRQGPYGYTF. The chain has TRBV5-5 and TRBJ1-2, with 7 nucleotides matching TRBD1. Germline assignment: CDR1 SGHKS and CDR2 YYEKEE (reference sequence). The CDR3 runs to 16 residues. V dropped 0 bases and J dropped 5; count of bases not matched to a gene: 10.

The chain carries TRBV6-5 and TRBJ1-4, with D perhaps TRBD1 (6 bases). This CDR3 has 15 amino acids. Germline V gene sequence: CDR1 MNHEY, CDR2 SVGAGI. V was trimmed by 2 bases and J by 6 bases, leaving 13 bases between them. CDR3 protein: CASSYGGGGHEKLFF. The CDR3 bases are TGTGCCAGCAGTTACGGTGGGGGCGGGCATGAAAAACTGTTTTTT.

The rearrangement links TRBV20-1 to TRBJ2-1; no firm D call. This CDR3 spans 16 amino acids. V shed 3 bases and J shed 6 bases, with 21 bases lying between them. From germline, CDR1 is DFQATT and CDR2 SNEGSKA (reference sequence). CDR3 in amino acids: CSASNEQATWVNEQFF. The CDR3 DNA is TGCAGTGCTAGTAATGAGCAAGCGACTTGGGTCAATGAGCAGTTCTTC.

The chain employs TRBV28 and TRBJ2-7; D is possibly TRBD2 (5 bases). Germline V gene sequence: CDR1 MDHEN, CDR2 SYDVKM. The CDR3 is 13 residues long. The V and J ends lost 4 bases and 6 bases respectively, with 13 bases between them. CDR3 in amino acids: CASSSGENLEQYF. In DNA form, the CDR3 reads TGTGCCAGCAGTTCCGGGGAGAATCTCGAGCAGTACTTC.

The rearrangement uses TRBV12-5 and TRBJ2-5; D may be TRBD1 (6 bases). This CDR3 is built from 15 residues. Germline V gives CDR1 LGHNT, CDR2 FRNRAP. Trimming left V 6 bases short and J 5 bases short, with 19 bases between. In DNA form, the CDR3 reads TGTGCTAGTGGACCGGGGACATTGGGAACGGAGACCCAGTACTTC. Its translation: CASGPGTLGTETQYF.

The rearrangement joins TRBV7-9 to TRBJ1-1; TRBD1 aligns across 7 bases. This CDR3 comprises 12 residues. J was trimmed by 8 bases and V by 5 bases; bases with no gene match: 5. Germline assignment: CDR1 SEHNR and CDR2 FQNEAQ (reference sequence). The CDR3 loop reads CASSPTGREAFF. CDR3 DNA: TGTGCCAGCAGCCCGACAGGGAGGGAAGCTTTCTTT.